The 32 T cell receptor beta chains below all came from one sample that was sequenced in a study of T cell repertoires in cytomegalovirus infection. These receptors are not linked to any known antigen. A single record per CDR3 protein comes from TCRdb applying MiXCR to the reads. The table records some 900,000 distinct CDR3 sequences, about 31% of them present only once. The material was cultured CD8+ T cells from PBMCs, obtained from culture after CMV antigen stimulation. These receptors came from a human donor in good health (CMV status not recorded). Some clones in this sample may be carry-over from other donors' samples.

This clonotype was seen at least ten times. The chain recombines TRBV7-6 with TRBJ1-2, with a tentative D call TRBD1 (5 bases). V was shortened by 2 bases and J by 5 bases, with 15 bases between the two germline ends. The CDR3 runs 15 residues. Germline-derived CDR1 and CDR2 are SGHVS and FNYEAQ. The CDR3 region has the DNA TGTGCCAGCAGCTTAAATCCCCAGGACACTTATGGCTACACCTTC. As protein: CASSLNPQDTYGYTF. The complete variable domain, with remaining parts taken from reference TRBV7-6 and TRBJ1-2, reads GAGVSQSPRYKVTKRGQDVALRCDPISGHVSLYWYRQALGQGPEFLTYFNYEAQQDKSGLPNDRFSAERPEGSISTLTIQRTEQRDSAMYRCASSLNPQDTYGYTFGSGTRLTVV.

The CDR3 here is CASSQEDGGLNQPQHF. CDR3 DNA sequence: TGTGCCAGCAGCCAAGAGGACGGCGGACTCAATCAGCCCCAGCATTTT. The chain has TRBV4-2 and TRBJ1-5; D is ambiguous. V was trimmed by 0 bases and J by 3 bases, leaving 12 bases between them. Per the germline V gene, CDR1 is LGHNA and CDR2 is YNFKEQ. This CDR3 is built from 16 residues.

This clonotype came up many times. This rearrangement joins TRBV7-8 to TRBJ2-1; TRBD2 aligns across 11 bases. The CDR3 has 20 residues. Losses at the gene ends were 5 bases for V and 2 bases for J; bases not matched to a gene: 17. Germline V lookup: CDR1 SGHVS, CDR2 FQNEAQ. The CDR3 protein is CASSTRLWLAGGSTYNEQFF. DNA of the CDR3: TGTGCCAGCAGCACCCGACTTTGGCTAGCGGGGGGCAGTACCTACAATGAGCAGTTCTTC.

The chain has TRBV6-6 and TRBJ2-1; D may correspond to TRBD1 or TRBD2 (5 bases each). The V gene lost 0 bases and the J gene lost 5 bases, with 14 bases spanning the gap. The CDR3 contains 16 residues. Germline loops: CDR1 MNHNY, CDR2 SVGAGI (reference sequence). The CDR3 sequence is CASSYSGPFRDNEQFF. The CDR3 DNA is TGTGCCAGCAGTTACTCGGGACCGTTTAGGGACAATGAGCAGTTCTTC.

The chain couples TRBV5-4 to TRBJ2-7; the D call may be TRBD1 or TRBD2 (6 bases each). Trimming shortened V by 4 bases and J by 5 bases, and 16 bases separated the two germline ends. CDR3 length: 14 amino acids. The germline gives CDR1 SGHNT, CDR2 YYREEE (reference sequence). CDR3 nucleotides: TGTGCCAGCAGCGACGGGGGCAGATTTAACGAGCAGTACGTC. Translating gives CASSDGGRFNEQYV.

This clonotype has more than one count but fewer than ten. The V and J genes are TRBV12-3 or TRBV12-4 and TRBJ2-1; the match to TRBD1 covers 11 bases. V trimming: 6 bases; J trimming: 1 base; junction bases outside the gene matches: 5. CDR3 size: 16 residues. The CDR3 sequence is CASRWTGGISYNEQFF. Here the CDR3 DNA reads TGTGCCAGCAGGTGGACAGGGGGCATTTCCTACAATGAGCAGTTCTTC.

This sequence joins TRBV7-9 and TRBJ1-4; tentatively, D is TRBD1 (5 bases). CDR3 length: 16 residues. Trimming left V 5 bases short and J 7 bases short, with 20 bases between. Germline V CDR1 and CDR2: SEHNR, FQNEAQ (reference sequence). The CDR3: CASSPPDRGPGEKLFF. Here the CDR3 DNA reads TGTGCCAGCAGCCCCCCCGACAGAGGCCCTGGTGAAAAACTGTTTTTT. The whole variable domain, remainder taken from reference TRBV7-9 and TRBJ1-4, is DTGVSQNPRHKITKRGQNVTFRCDPISEHNRLYWYRQTLGQGPEFLTYFQNEAQLEKSRLLSDRFSAERPKGSFSTLEIQRTEQGDSAMYLCASSPPDRGPGEKLFFGSGTQLSVL.

The gene calls are TRBV20-1 and TRBJ1-2; 7 bases align to TRBD1. The V gene's germline CDR1 is DFQATT and CDR2 SNEGSKA (reference sequence). The CDR3 length is 15 residues. Germline trimming cut 0 bases from V and 4 bases from J; bases unmatched to any gene: 8. As DNA, the CDR3 is TGCAGTGCTAGAGAGGGACAGACGATAGTCTATGGCTACACCTTC. This translates into CSAREGQTIVYGYTF.

Only a few counts were recorded for this clonotype. V is TRBV27 and J is TRBJ2-7; 13 nucleotides agree with TRBD2. Germline lookup yields CDR1 MNHEY and CDR2 SMNVEV (reference sequence). This CDR3 is 14 amino acids long. V shed 5 bases and J 5 bases; nucleotides not matched to a gene: 3. The CDR3 DNA is TGTGCCAGCAGTGCGACTAGCGGGGGGAACGAGCAGTACTTC. This encodes CASSATSGGNEQYF.

In its sample, this clonotype was seen a few times. In DNA form, the CDR3 reads TGTGCCAGCAGCTGGGGGACGGTTTACAATGAGCAGTTCTTC. This translates into CASSWGTVYNEQFF. The chain couples TRBV7-9 to TRBJ2-1; D assignment may be TRBD1 or TRBD2 (5 bases each). Trimming removed 4 bases at V and 4 bases at J, with 11 bases between. The CDR3 is 14 amino acids. Germline loops: CDR1 SEHNR, CDR2 FQNEAQ (reference sequence).

This clonotype was found a few times. The rearrangement links TRBV6-2 or TRBV6-3 to TRBJ2-3; no clear D. The CDR3 runs 16 residues. Germline V gene lookup returns CDR1 MNHEY and CDR2 SVGEGT. V was pared by 3 bases and J by 2 bases, with 15 bases between. This CDR3 reads CASSYSRLSVTDTQYF. CDR3 coding DNA: TGTGCCAGCAGTTATTCGCGGTTGTCTGTCACAGATACGCAGTATTTT.

V usage is TRBV6-2 or TRBV6-3 and J usage is TRBJ2-1; no reliable D call. The CDR3 runs 13 residues. Trimming removed 2 bases at V and 5 bases at J, with 7 bases between. Germline CDR1 reads MNHEY; CDR2 reads SVGEGT. The CDR3 loop is CASSYLKNNEQFF. The CDR3 DNA is TGTGCCAGCAGTTACCTCAAGAACAATGAGCAGTTCTTC.

This chain links TRBV7-9 with TRBJ2-7; D possibly corresponds to TRBD2 (7 bases). The CDR3 sequence is 14 residues long. Trimming stripped 8 bases from V and 0 bases from J, with 14 bases between. CDR1 is SEHNR, CDR2 FQNEAQ, per germline (reference sequence). Here the CDR3 DNA reads TGTGCCAGCGGGGGGGCAGGGCTCTCCTACGAGCAGTACTTC. This translates into CASGGAGLSYEQYF.

In this sample, this clonotype turned up a few times. V is TRBV5-6 and J is TRBJ1-5; 11 bases are shared with TRBD1. V lost 4 bases, J lost 7 bases, and 7 bases stayed unmatched. Per germline, CDR1 SGHDT and CDR2 YYEEEE. CDR3 length equals 15 residues. The CDR3 DNA is TGTGCCAGCAGCGCAGGGACAGGGGGAACGCAGCCCCAGCATTTT. Residues: CASSAGTGGTQPQHF.

A word on this clonotype: A much larger clone is a single base away; this may be a read error. The genes are TRBV7-9 and TRBJ1-1; the match to TRBD1 covers 7 bases. The CDR3 runs to 16 residues. Germline assignment: CDR1 SEHNR and CDR2 FQNEAQ (reference sequence). The CDR3 DNA sequence: TGTGCCAGCAGCACCGGACAGGATGCTTTAGACACTGAAGTTTTCTTT. Protein: CASSTGQDALDTEVFF.

The chain carries TRBV19 and TRBJ2-1; 8 bases agree with TRBD2. This CDR3 contains 15 residues. Germline V gene data show CDR1 as LNHDA and CDR2 as SQIVND (reference sequence). Losses at the gene ends were 1 base for V and 7 bases for J; bases not matched to a gene: 6. The CDR3 DNA reads TGTGCCAGTAGTATAGGTCTAGCGGGTCCTAATGAGCAGTTCTTC. This codes for CASSIGLAGPNEQFF.

In its sample, this clonotype was seen a few times. The V gene is TRBV5-1, the J gene TRBJ1-1; D not certain. The V end was cut by 4 bases, the J end by 0 bases, with 13 bases between. Germline V gene data show CDR1 as SGHRS and CDR2 as YFSETQ. There are 15 residues in the CDR3. CDR3 coding DNA: TGCGCCAGCAGCCTGTGGACTGACCTGAACACTGAAGCTTTCTTT. It specifies CASSLWTDLNTEAFF.

This clonotype turned up a few times. J is TRBJ1-6 and V is TRBV7-9, with TRBD1 matching over 8 bases. The CDR3 sequence is 16 residues long. Germline CDR1 SEHNR, CDR2 FQNEAQ (reference sequence). V lost 5 bases and J lost 9; bases outside the gene matches: 12. The CDR3 loop reads CASSASQGAGGSPLHF. The CDR3 DNA follows: TGTGCCAGCAGCGCGTCCCAGGGGGCGGGGGGTTCACCCCTCCACTTT.

This clonotype was picked up one time. The chain links TRBV19 to TRBJ2-7; D perhaps matches TRBD2 (6 bases). V dropped 3 bases and J dropped 7 bases, with 16 bases sitting between them. This CDR3 spans 14 amino acids. The germline V gene has CDR1 LNHDA and CDR2 SQIVND (reference sequence). DNA of the CDR3: TGTGCCAGTAGTATGATCCCCGGGGCGGGGGAGCAGTACTTC. Its protein is CASSMIPGAGEQYF.

CDR3 residues: CASSQGPPSSYNEQFF. CDR3 in DNA: TGTGCCAGCAGCCAGGGACCCCCCAGCTCCTACAATGAGCAGTTCTTC. This chain uses TRBV6-2 or TRBV6-3 with TRBJ2-1, with D perhaps given as TRBD1 or TRBD2 (5 bases each). The CDR3 is 16 residues long. The germline CDR1 and CDR2 sequences are MNHEY and SVGEGT. Trimming took off 6 bases at V and 0 bases at J, with 15 bases between the two ends.

The rearrangement links TRBV4-3 to TRBJ1-1, with D uncertain. The V end lost 2 bases, the J end lost 2 bases, and 24 bases lay between the germline ends. The CDR3 contains 19 residues. Germline CDR1 LGHNA, CDR2 YSLEER. In DNA form, the CDR3 reads TGCGCCAGCAGCCAAAATCTTCCTTTGGTATCGGGATACAACACTGAAGCTTTCTTT. It is translated as CASSQNLPLVSGYNTEAFF.

Of note for this clonotype: A much more abundant neighbour one base away suggests this may be a read error. The V and J genes are TRBV7-4 and TRBJ2-7, with no clear D. This CDR3 contains 12 residues. Germline CDR1 SGHVT, CDR2 SQSDAQ. The CDR3 coding sequence is TGTGTCAGCAGCCAAGGGACCTACGAGCAGTACTTC. It specifies CVSSQGTYEQYF.

This chain uses TRBV7-9 with TRBJ2-7, with D tentatively TRBD1 or TRBD2 (5 bases each). The V gene lost 5 bases and the J gene lost 4 bases, with 18 bases spanning the gap. Germline-derived CDR1 and CDR2 are SEHNR and FQNEAQ (reference sequence). The CDR3 runs 15 residues. CDR3 amino acids: CASSLGTPNVYEQYV. CDR3 DNA sequence: TGTGCCAGCAGCCTAGGGACGCCCAATGTGTACGAGCAGTACGTC.

The V and J genes are TRBV15 and TRBJ2-5; TRBD1 aligns across 7 bases. Germline V CDR1 and CDR2: LNHNV, YYDKDF (reference sequence). V dropped 3 bases and J dropped 2; count of bases not matched to a gene: 6. The CDR3 is made up of 15 amino acids. The CDR3 DNA reads as TGTGCCACCAGCAGCAGGGGACAGCTTCAAGAGACCCAGTACTTC. Amino acid sequence: CATSSRGQLQETQYF.

This clonotype was observed a few times. The chain joins TRBV7-3 to TRBJ1-3; possible D gene TRBD1, 5 bases. Trimming removed 6 bases at V and 3 bases at J, with 12 bases between. The CDR3 totals 14 residues. Per the germline V gene, CDR1 is SGHTA and CDR2 is FQGTGA. Here the CDR3 DNA reads TGTGCCAGCAGTATCGGGGGAATTGGAAACACCATATATTTT. This translates into CASSIGGIGNTIYF.

This clonotype occurred many times. The V and J genes are TRBV7-9 and TRBJ2-7; perhaps TRBD2 as D (6 bases). Germline V gene sequence: CDR1 SEHNR, CDR2 FQNEAQ (reference sequence). V shed 5 bases and J shed 4 bases, with 21 bases lying between them. This CDR3 is built from 16 residues. CDR3 sequence reads: CASSQDRGGDSYEQYF. The CDR3 DNA reads TGTGCCAGCAGCCAAGACCGAGGAGGGGATTCTTACGAGCAGTACTTC.

The rearrangement joins TRBV19 to TRBJ2-1, with 8 bases lining up with TRBD2. The CDR3 totals 15 residues. V shed 3 bases and J 5 bases; nucleotides not matched to a gene: 6. Germline CDR1 is LNHDA and CDR2 is SQIVND (reference sequence). The CDR3 nucleotides are TGTGCCAGTAGTATTATCGGGGGGGCCGACAATGAGCAGTTCTTC. Its protein is CASSIIGGADNEQFF.

V usage is TRBV7-8 and J usage is TRBJ2-1, with 8 bases identical to TRBD2. V gave up 5 bases and J gave up 9 bases; unmatched junction bases: 12. From germline, CDR1 is SGHVS and CDR2 FQNEAQ. The CDR3 runs 15 residues. The DNA for the CDR3 is TGTGCCAGCAGCCGCGGACTTAGGGCGGGGGGTGAGCAGTTCTTC. Encoded protein: CASSRGLRAGGEQFF.

This sequence joins TRBV27 and TRBJ2-7, with D possibly being TRBD1 (6 bases). Trimming left V 0 bases short and J 4 bases short, with 13 bases between. The CDR3 totals 15 residues. Germline CDR1 MNHEY, CDR2 SMNVEV (reference sequence). The CDR3 protein is CASSLSMGHRYEQYF. The CDR3 region has the DNA TGTGCCAGCAGTTTATCTATGGGACACAGGTACGAGCAGTACTTC.

The chain joins TRBV7-8 to TRBJ2-1, with TRBD2 as a possible D gene (6 bases). The V and J ends lost 1 base and 7 bases respectively, with 20 bases between them. CDR1 and CDR2 from the germline V gene are SGHVS and FQNEAQ. The CDR3 runs 17 residues. The CDR3 spells CASSLVVDGEAYNEQFF. DNA of the CDR3: TGTGCCAGCAGCTTAGTAGTTGACGGGGAGGCATATAATGAGCAGTTCTTC.

V is TRBV15 and J is TRBJ1-6; no clear D. Germline V CDR1 and CDR2: LNHNV, YYDKDF (reference sequence). This CDR3 comprises 15 residues. Trimming removed 0 bases at V and 11 bases at J, with 14 bases between. The CDR3 coding sequence is TGTGCCACCAGCAGAGATTGGCCGGCTAAAACACCCCTCCACTTT. Residues: CATSRDWPAKTPLHF. Filled out from reference TRBV15 and TRBJ1-6, the complete variable domain reads DAMVIQNPRYQVTQFGKPVTLSCSQTLNHNVMYWYQQKSSQAPKLLFHYYDKDFNNEADTPDNFQSRRPNTSFCFLDIRSPGLGDTAMYLCATSRDWPAKTPLHFGNGTRLTVT.

V gene TRBV6-1 combines with J gene TRBJ1-2; maybe TRBD1 (5 bases). The germline V gene has CDR1 MNHNS and CDR2 SASEGT. V was pared by 5 bases and J by 13 bases, with 20 bases between. CDR3 length: 13 amino acids. This chain's CDR3 is CASSYSGGRFTTF. The CDR3 DNA sequence: TGTGCCAGCAGTTACAGCGGGGGAAGGTTCACCACCTTC.